The entry below gives a single T cell receptor (beta chain) sequence along with its context. Its cognate antigen has yet to be identified. Base quality data are lacking; no much larger clone is found one base away. The data belong to a study of sequential checkpoint blockade in melanoma (dated 2019 in TCRdb). Regarding the research as a whole: Using 1:1 randomization, the trial assigned patients either to first-line nivolumab followed by ipilimumab (arm A) or to ipilimumab followed by nivolumab (arm B). Maintenance nivolumab was given following each of the two trial sequences. The full study reports these points: Larger, independent patient cohorts are needed to validate the response-prediction model that combines TCR metrics and mutation burden.

According to the study, the label for this sample's treatment or condition signals: randomized to nivolumab then ipilimumab (arm A) or the reverse (arm B). None of the patients in the trial had previously been given DNA-damaging chemotherapy. A FACS Aria II flow cytometer was used to sort live CD3+CD8+ cells that were negative for CD19 and CD56 from thawed PBMCs. Samples came from patients with melanoma in CheckMate 064, a randomized, open-label phase II trial of sequential checkpoint blockade. Peripheral blood mononuclear cells were collected by leukapheresis, purified with Ficoll-Paque, and frozen in human serum with roughly 9.9% DMSO. Immediately after sorting, the purity of the sorted blood CD3+CD8+ cells was confirmed to be >95%, and DNA was then extracted. The immunoSEQ Assay was used to immunosequence TCRbeta CDR3 regions from genomic DNA. Before high-throughput sequencing, the genomic DNA was amplified using bias-controlled multiplex PCR. On the study's bioinformatics: To quantify the absolute abundance of each unique TCRbeta CDR3 region, the sequences were collapsed and filtered. Clonality, defined as 1 minus Pielou's evenness, was calculated using productive rearrangements only. Clones with significantly greater frequencies in on-treatment versus baseline samples were identified using a previously published method. In its TCRdb copy, this immuneACCESS table keeps in-frame sequences only and misses some clones. Where compared with another copy, unresolved V genes explain less than half of these, and the others have no known cause. The DNA was the basis for D and trimming; V, J and clone size are from that table. The sample profile shows around 18,000 clones; around 69% of them were found once. The top ten clones comprise over 15% of the sample.

From cysteine to phenylalanine, the CDR3 is 13 amino acids long. The entry retains the CDR3 DNA only, 39 bases that are in frame from base 1. The germline V gene (reference sequence) specifies LNHDA as CDR1 and SQIVND as CDR2. Trimming removed 5 bases from V and 6 bases from J, leaving 11 bases between the germline ends. The TCR comes from a human donor with melanoma. The source was CD8+ T cells sorted from blood (inferred from file names), collected from a patient given nivolumab and ipilimumab in sequence. This chain is built from TRBV19 and TRBJ2-1; D gene: possibly TRBD2, on 6 matching bases. The CDR3 in this case is CASSLTSLNEQFF. The nucleotides read TGTGCCAGTAGTCTGACTAGTCTCAATGAGCAGTTCTTC.